The 8 T cell receptor beta chains reported below all come from one sample, sequenced in a study of T cell repertoires in cytomegalovirus infection (dated by TCRdb to the late 2010s). What the treatment or condition label conveys for this sample: in vitro stimulation with specific CMV peptide epitopes to enrich CMV-specific T cells. The reads were generated on an Illumina HiSeq 1500. Starting from the raw public reads, TCRdb applied fastp trimming at Q25, assembled clones with MiXCR and retained in-frame beta chains. Each entry is one CDR3 protein sequence, shown with its most common DNA and genes. The sample table records 450,000 to 550,000 distinct CDR3 sequences; about two fifths of these occur just once. The leading ten clones occupy just under 45% of the sample. Their target antigens are unknown. This sample comprised cultured PBMCs, obtained from culture after CMV antigen stimulation. Receptors were obtained from a human donor in good health (CMV status not recorded). Some clones in this sample may be carry-over from other donors' samples.

The chain carries TRBV12-3 or TRBV12-4 and TRBJ1-4; a weak D match, TRBD1 (6 bases). There are 14 residues in the CDR3. The V and J ends lost 7 bases and 6 bases respectively, with 15 bases between them. CDR3 amino acids: CASTRGPRDEKLFF. The CDR3 nucleotides are TGTGCCAGCACCCGGGGGCCGAGGGATGAAAAACTGTTTTTT.

Ten or more counts support this clonotype. The chain joins TRBV7-2 to TRBJ2-3; 9 positions match TRBD2. The V segment lost 1 base and the J segment 9 bases; nucleotides outside the gene matches: 8. Germline assignment: CDR1 SGHTA and CDR2 FQGNSA. This CDR3 spans 15 amino acids. The CDR3 here is CASSLGGGALGTQYF. In DNA, the CDR3 is TGTGCCAGCAGCTTAGGCGGGGGGGCCTTAGGGACGCAGTATTTT. The whole variable domain, remainder taken from reference TRBV7-2 and TRBJ2-3, is GAGVSQSPSNKVTEKGKDVELRCDPISGHTALYWYRQSLGQGLEFLIYFQGNSAPDKSGLPSDRFSAERTGGSVSTLTIQRTQQEDSAVYLCASSLGGGALGTQYFGPGTRLTVL.

This CDR3 reads CASSQTQNRQGVNTEAFF. The CDR3 DNA follows: TGCGCCAGCAGTCAAACCCAGAACCGACAGGGGGTGAACACTGAAGCTTTCTTT. V and J are TRBV23-1 and TRBJ1-1; 9 bases are a match to TRBD1. TRBV23-1 qualifies as an ORF whose function is uncertain. The CDR3 sequence is 18 residues long. Unmatched junction bases numbered 10, after V lost 2 bases and J lost 0 bases.

This chain uses TRBV19 with TRBJ2-2; D is perhaps TRBD1 or TRBD2 (5 bases each). Germline-derived CDR1 and CDR2 are LNHDA and SQIVND (reference sequence). The CDR3 consists of 12 residues. Trimming shortened V by 7 bases and J by 6 bases, and 9 bases separated the two germline ends. Here the CDR3 reads CASIRGPGELFF. Written as DNA, the CDR3 is TGTGCCAGTATCCGGGGCCCCGGGGAGCTGTTTTTT.

V gene TRBV6-2 or TRBV6-3 combines with J gene TRBJ2-1; D is uncertain. Trimming pared 5 bases from V and 4 bases from J, leaving 12 bases between. Germline loops: CDR1 MNHEY, CDR2 SVGEGT. This CDR3 is 14 amino acids long. The CDR3 protein is CASSPRVEYNEQFF. DNA for the CDR3: TGTGCCAGCAGTCCCCGCGTGGAGTACAATGAGCAGTTCTTC.

The V and J genes are TRBV4-1 and TRBJ2-3; D unclear. CDR3 size: 12 residues. Germline assignment: CDR1 MGHRA and CDR2 YSYEKL. The V end was cut by 4 bases, the J end by 12 bases, with 14 bases between. For the CDR3, the DNA is TGCGCCAGCAGCCCTTCCGCAGAGATACAGTATTTT. Translation: CASSPSAEIQYF.

A few counts support this clonotype. This chain connects TRBV7-8 to TRBJ2-1; no reliable D call. The CDR3 runs 13 residues. Germline V lookup: CDR1 SGHVS, CDR2 FQNEAQ. Trimming cost V 1 base and J 4 bases, with 5 bases left between them. Here the CDR3 DNA reads TGTGCCAGCAGCTTAGAGGAGTACAATGAGCAGTTCTTC. Its protein product is CASSLEEYNEQFF.

This clonotype was seen more than once but under ten times. The chain combines TRBV5-4 with TRBJ2-5, with TRBD2 matching 13 bases. Germline V gives CDR1 SGHNT, CDR2 YYREEE (reference sequence). After removal of 3 bases from V and 0 bases from J, the junction contained 2 bases not matched to a gene. This CDR3 spans 16 amino acids. This CDR3 is CASSSTSGGYQETQYF. The CDR3 coding sequence is TGTGCCAGCAGCTCGACTAGCGGGGGGTACCAAGAGACCCAGTACTTC.